This TCR beta chain was captured by sequencing in a study of shared clonotypes between healthy human individuals. For this clone: As yet, its antigen is unknown.

Study results and caveats: It was the few donors that limited the genetic and exposure-history diversity represented.

At deep level, the assay was performed. As processed by the authors: ImmunoSEQ sequences covered only the junction and lacked quality scores; filtering therefore differed. Profiled with immunoSEQ multiplex PCR; TCRdb holds only in-frame clones, not every one. V and J calls and clone size are as listed in that table; D and trimming were resolved from the DNA. Of about 2,500,000 clones listed, roughly 92% are singletons. Germline CDR1 WSHSY, CDR2 SAAADI. The CDR3 spans 13 residues. Trimming took 4 bases from V and 5 from J, leaving 11 bases between them. The clonotype originates from a man aged 18 to 30 in good health. The chain combines TRBV10-2 with TRBJ1-2; D gene uncertain. Sequencing was carried out using naive CD4+ T cells sorted from blood. Subset denoted: CD45RA+ positively selected. CDR3 in amino acids: CASSVTVHYGYTF. The CDR3 DNA is TGCGCCAGCAGTGTAACAGTTCATTATGGCTACACCTTC.